This TCR beta chain derives from a study of T cell responses to AZD1222 COVID-19 vaccine. Assay used: immunoSEQ multiplex PCR; TCRdb lists only in-frame clones, some missing. The repertoire holds some 150,000 clones, 85% to 95% seen once, with 0.7% to 0.9% in the top ten. On this clone: Its antigen remains unknown.

The V and J ends lost 0 bases and 5 bases, in that order; junction bases with no gene match: 8. The germline V gene encodes CDR1 SGHTA and CDR2 FQGNSA. The CDR3 consists of 16 residues. Overall study findings and caveats: The repertoires were collected only after the peak T cell response. A mostly white British donor set with more females was recruited, and clonal diversity was possibly underestimated.

This specimen consisted of peripheral blood, obtained on day 0 of AZD1222 vaccination. The rearrangement links TRBV7-2 to TRBJ2-7; TRBD2 agrees at 9 bases. This TCR was sampled from an adult in good health. The CDR3 sequence is CASSLAHKRGANEQYF. CDR3 sequence (DNA): TGTGCCAGCAGCTTAGCGCATAAGCGGGGGGCCAACGAGCAGTACTTC.